Sequencing of this T cell receptor (beta chain) was carried out in a study of monozygotic twins with inflammatory bowel disease. In preparing each TCR library, about 3.5 ug of total RNA was used. During cDNA synthesis, UMIs that each contained a 6-nucleotide sample barcode were added by means of template switching. From the 5' RACE reads, TCRdb lists one entry per CDR3 protein and no DNA. This sample's table has around 410,000 distinct CDR3 sequences. CDR3 length: 15 residues. Germline V gene sequence: CDR1 SGHVS, CDR2 FNYEAQ. About this clonotype: Its antigen is not known.

Whole-study findings and limits: The authors found no support for a single strong IBD-associated signal or clonotype.

The chain couples TRBV7-6 to TRBJ1-2; lacking DNA, the TRBD1 call made by TCRdb goes unchecked. The sequenced material came from blood. This sequence originates from a human donor with ulcerative colitis or Crohn's disease, or a healthy co-twin of an affected twin (not recorded which). The CDR3 region is CASSLGQGELGGYTF.